The 9 T cell receptor beta chains presented below share a single source sample, sequenced in a study of neurological immune-mediated disorders. TCRdb passed the 5' RACE reads through MiXCR, listing each CDR3 protein once. The sample lists fewer than 60,000 distinct CDR3 sequences, around 13% occurring once. Time point: longitudinal time-point 2. Sequencing was carried out using PBMCs. Source of these receptors: a male donor with HTLV-1-associated myelopathy (HAM/TSP).

This clonotype appeared many times. The rearrangement joins TRBV7-9 to TRBJ2-1; 8 bases line up with TRBD2. V trimming: 5 bases; J trimming: 8 bases; junction bases outside the gene matches: 5. The germline gives CDR1 SEHNR, CDR2 FQNEAQ (reference sequence). The CDR3 loop spans 13 amino acids. The DNA of the CDR3 is TGTGCCAGCAGCCTCGGGGGGGTTTATGAGCAGTTCTTC. This sequence encodes CASSLGGVYEQFF.

In its sample, this clonotype was seen many times. The J gene is TRBJ1-3, the V gene TRBV20-1, with D hard to call. The CDR3 extends over 12 amino acids. Trimming pared 3 bases from V and 4 bases from J, leaving 7 bases between. Germline CDR1 is DFQATT and CDR2 is SNEGSKA (reference sequence). CDR3 nucleotide sequence: TGCAGTGCTAGCACTGGAGGAAACACCATATATTTT. This sequence encodes CSASTGGNTIYF.

At least ten counts were recorded for this clonotype. This sequence joins TRBV5-1 and TRBJ1-5; TRBD1 matches at 7 bases. V lost 0 bases, J lost 1 base, and 1 base stayed unmatched. The CDR3 totals 15 residues. Looked up from germline, CDR1 is SGHRS and CDR2 is YFSETQ. In DNA form, the CDR3 reads TGCGCCAGCAGCTTGGAGGGGGCGAGCAATCAGCCCCAGCATTTT. Encoded protein: CASSLEGASNQPQHF.

V usage is TRBV5-6 and J usage is TRBJ1-4; D is ambiguous. CDR3 length: 14 residues. Germline V gene lookup returns CDR1 SGHDT and CDR2 YYEEEE. Trimming took 0 bases from V and 4 from J, leaving 7 bases between them. The CDR3 sequence is CASSLGHLNEKLFF. Here the CDR3 DNA reads TGTGCCAGCAGCTTGGGACACCTTAATGAAAAACTGTTTTTT.

This clonotype was detected ten times or more. The chain links TRBV20-1 to TRBJ1-1, with 9 positions matching TRBD1. The CDR3 has 17 amino acids. CDR1 is DFQATT and CDR2 is SNEGSKA in the germline V gene (reference sequence). V was pared by 0 bases and J by 1 base, with 9 bases of the junction left unmatched. The CDR3 spells CSARDREGTGWNTEAFF. The CDR3 coding sequence is TGCAGTGCTAGAGATCGGGAGGGGACAGGGTGGAACACTGAAGCTTTCTTT.

The chain recombines TRBV7-7 with TRBJ2-5, with D perhaps TRBD2 (6 bases). The germline V gene has CDR1 SSHAT and CDR2 FNYEAQ (reference sequence). This CDR3 spans 14 amino acids. V lost 5 bases, J lost 5 bases, and 15 bases lay in between. This chain's CDR3 is CASSPRRAGETQYF. The CDR3, as DNA: TGTGCCAGCAGCCCCCGTAGGGCGGGGGAGACCCAGTACTTC.

This clonotype appeared many times. The rearrangement uses TRBV5-6 and TRBJ1-1, with 10 bases lining up with TRBD1. This CDR3 has 13 residues. The germline V gene has CDR1 SGHDT and CDR2 YYEEEE. J lost 6 bases, V lost 5 bases, and 4 bases had no gene match. The CDR3 loop is CASSSGTGAEAFF. CDR3 in DNA: TGTGCCAGCAGTTCCGGGACAGGGGCTGAAGCTTTCTTT.

This clonotype was observed at least ten times. The chain joins TRBV20-1 to TRBJ2-7; 12 bases map to TRBD1. The CDR3 is made up of 14 amino acids. In germline, CDR1 is DFQATT, CDR2 SNEGSKA (reference sequence). V shed 2 bases and J 5 bases; nucleotides not matched to a gene: 4. CDR3 nucleotide sequence: TGCAGTGCTAGATTGGGACAGGGGGCCGACGAGCAGTACTTC. Amino acid sequence: CSARLGQGADEQYF.

The CDR3 loop reads CASSQDRGENTEAFF. In DNA, the CDR3 is TGCGCCAGCAGCCAAGATAGGGGAGAGAACACTGAAGCTTTCTTT. The chain employs TRBV4-3 and TRBJ1-1; maybe TRBD1 (5 bases). The V and J ends lost 0 bases and 1 base respectively, with 9 bases between them. The CDR3 has 15 residues. Germline V gene sequence: CDR1 LGHNA, CDR2 YSLEER.